This T cell receptor (beta chain) came from a study of shared clonotypes between healthy human individuals (dated by TCRdb to the early 2020s). Study-level background: Two women and a few men aged 18 to 49 years were included in the cohort. To increase sequencing depth and limit assay-specific biases, different laboratories used diverse techniques to prepare libraries and sequence TCR repertoires. Blood TCR repertoires of roughly five healthy adults were deeply sequenced to estimate repertoire size and the extent of clonotype sharing between individuals. Between about 0.85 and 8.9 billion PBMCs per donor were obtained by leukapheresis.

Healthy HIV-negative adults with no recently reported acute infections or vaccinations were included as donors. Only Caucasian adults living in Nashville, Tennessee, USA were represented among the donors. For unsorted samples, some 100 million PBMCs were counted and genomic DNA was extracted with the QIAamp DNA Blood Mini kit. Blood was obtained by leukapheresis, after which PBMCs were separated by Ficoll-Histopaque density gradient centrifugation and cryopreserved in liquid nitrogen vapor phase. Its CDR3 holds 16 amino acids, cysteine through phenylalanine. Only the CDR3 DNA is retained, 48 bases long and in frame from the first base. Germline trimming amounts to 4 bases on V and 5 bases on J, with 9 as the count of junction bases outside the gene matches. The germline V gene specifies MRHNA as CDR1 and SNTAGT as CDR2. TCR CDR3 regions were amplified from genomic DNA by multiplex PCR using the deep immunoSEQ assay. For each cell subset, the extracted genomic DNA was distributed evenly across all wells of several immunoSEQ 96-well plates, and each plate served as one replicate. Each replicate PCR for unsorted PBMC received 250 to 300 ng genomic DNA, equal to 30,000 to 35,000 T cell genomes. Ten immunoSEQ deep assay plates were used to sequence the unsorted PBMC genomic DNA. The purified libraries were quantified using a Qubit 3.0 fluorometer, sized with a Bioanalyzer 2100, and then quantified again using the KAPA Library Quantification kit. Every immunoSEQ 96-well plate was sequenced on a dedicated single-read 150-cycle Illumina NextSeq 550 flow cell. Regarding the original processing steps: The immunoSEQ output contained only junctional sequences without quality scores, so filtering could not match that applied to full-length reads. Sequences were annotated with PyIR, a Python wrapper for IgBLAST v1.9, using IMGT germline references to assign V/J genes and CDR3. Any read was removed if the V/J assignment was weak (E-value above 1e-6), the CDR3 was missing, or the read contained stop codons, out-of-frame junctions, or ambiguous translated residues. V3J clonotypes were defined as sequences sharing the same inferred V gene, J gene, and CDR3 amino acid sequence. Percentage overlap between repertoires was calculated by dividing the number of shared unique clonotypes by the size of the smaller repertoire. Three approaches were used to assess repertoire richness: RTK rarefaction, the Chao1 estimator, and Recon v2.1 estimates of unobserved clonotypes. The source is immuneACCESS, and TCRdb retained only in-frame sequences with V and J called. Part of the clones is not carried over; for the studies checked, unresolved V genes explain less than half of this, and the remainder is unexplained. D and trimming were read from the DNA, whereas the V and J calls and clone size are those reported in that table. This sample lists fewer than 500,000 clones; approximately 79% were detected once. Jointly, the top ten make up around 12% of the sample.

General study outcomes and caveats: Sampling was restricted to blood, and TCR repertoires in tissue are likely to differ from TCR repertoires in blood. The small number of donors limited the genetic and exposure-history diversity represented. Based on pairwise subsampling, the degree of clonotype sharing among donors was expected to be affected by sequencing depth.

This clone was found a few times. Its antigen remains undetermined. The sample holds no much larger clone one base away, and base qualities are not on file. This TCR came from a woman aged 35 to 49 in good health. Some clones in this sample may be carry-over from other donors' samples. In this chain, TRBV6-4 is recombined with TRBJ2-1; TRBD1 matches 9 bases in the middle. The sequenced material came from PBMCs. The DNA reads TGTGCCAGCAGTGCCCTGGCCGGACAGGGGAACAATGAGCAGTTCTTC. Its protein product is CASSALAGQGNNEQFF.